This TCR beta chain derives from a study of vaccination effects on CD4 cells after COVID-19. Findings and limits, study-wide: Late post-vaccination samples showed marked contraction of infection- and vaccine-induced clones.

This clone was counted a single time. Antigen: not known. Libraries were prepared by immunoSEQ multiplex PCR; TCRdb keeps only in-frame clonotypes and omits some of them. This table holds around 30,000 clones, about two thirds found once. With the ViraFEST assay, the study expanded antigen-specific CD4+ T cells using viral peptide pools, then sequenced them. Following culture for approximately ten days, CD4+ T cells were isolated. Two doses of BNT162b2 or mRNA-1273 vaccine were administered to participants. Nucleocapsid antibodies were negative in the vaccine recipients, who had never had SARS-CoV-2 infection. The sequencing used CD4+ T cells from PBMCs cultured with SARS-CoV-2 spike peptides, collected after COVID-19 vaccination. The TCR comes from a human donor who received a COVID-19 vaccine.

CDR3 nucleotide sequence: TGTGCCAGCAGAATGGACAGGGGAAGAAATCAGCCCCAGCATTTT. This translates into CASRMDRGRNQPQHF. This sequence joins TRBV2 and TRBJ1-5; 9 bases fit TRBD1. This CDR3 spans 15 amino acids. In germline, CDR1 is SNHLY, CDR2 FYNNEI. Germline trimming cut 6 bases from V and 4 bases from J; bases unmatched to any gene: 7.